Each of the 17 T cell receptor beta chains below was sequenced from the same sample in a study of cytomegalovirus exposure and HLA in healthy donors. This PCR relied on a set of 60 Vbeta primers and 13 Jbeta primers. Sequenced by immunoSEQ multiplex PCR; TCRdb stores in-frame clones only, minus some. The repertoire holds some 170,000 clones, with less than 80% as singletons. What was sequenced was PBMCs. The source of these receptors is a man aged 35-49 years in good health and CMV-seronegative.

The chain links TRBV27 to TRBJ1-5, with D unclear. The V end was cut by 2 bases, the J end by 7 bases, with 9 bases between. The germline gives CDR1 MNHEY, CDR2 SMNVEV (reference sequence). The length of the CDR3 is 13 residues. The CDR3 protein is CASSLGSGQPQHF. CDR3 nucleotides: TGTGCCAGCAGTTTAGGCAGCGGACAGCCCCAGCATTTT.

The chain has TRBV15 and TRBJ1-3; 7 positions agree with TRBD1. J was trimmed by 5 bases and V by 3 bases; bases with no gene match: 4. The CDR3 sequence is 14 residues long. The V gene's germline CDR1 is LNHNV and CDR2 YYDKDF (reference sequence). This CDR3 reads CATSSTGQRNTIYF. CDR3 sequence (DNA): TGTGCCACCAGCAGCACGGGACAGAGAAACACCATATATTTT.

The genes are TRBV10-3 and TRBJ2-7, with TRBD2 as a possible D gene (6 bases). The V end was cut by 11 bases, the J end by 5 bases, with 16 bases between. Germline V CDR1 and CDR2: ENHRY, SYGVKD. This CDR3 is built from 12 residues. CDR3 nucleotide sequence: TGTGCCTCAGCAGGGACTGACGACGAGCAGTACTTC. It specifies CASAGTDDEQYF.

J is TRBJ2-5 and V is TRBV6-1; TRBD2 is a possible D gene (6 bases). The CDR3 totals 13 residues. Trimming left V 7 bases short and J 3 bases short, with 12 bases between. CDR1 is MNHNS, CDR2 SASEGT, per germline. The CDR3: CASMVVAEETQYF. The DNA for the CDR3 is TGTGCCAGCATGGTGGTAGCGGAAGAGACCCAGTACTTC.

J is TRBJ2-7 and V is TRBV7-8; 7 bases line up with TRBD2. The CDR3 runs to 15 residues. V trimming: 7 bases; J trimming: 3 bases; junction bases outside the gene matches: 12. Germline CDR1 and CDR2: SGHVS and FQNEAQ. In nucleotides, the CDR3 is TGTGCCAGCACCCGGCGGGGGAGGGCGATCTACGAGCAGTACTTC. It yields the protein CASTRRGRAIYEQYF.

This clone was detected once. This rearrangement joins TRBV28 to TRBJ2-1; D perhaps matches TRBD1 (5 bases). Trimming took 2 bases from V and 4 from J, leaving 18 bases between them. The germline V gene encodes CDR1 MDHEN and CDR2 SYDVKM. CDR3 size: 17 residues. The CDR3, as DNA: TGTGCCAGCAGTTTAAGGGGCCCCTTGGGTAGGTACAATGAGCAGTTCTTC. This translates into CASSLRGPLGRYNEQFF.

The chain is built from TRBV11-3 and TRBJ2-4; D unclear. The germline gives CDR1 SGHNT, CDR2 YENEEA. The CDR3 loop spans 13 amino acids. The V end lost 5 bases, the J end lost 2 bases, and 7 bases lay between the germline ends. The CDR3 DNA sequence: TGTGCCAGCAGCCTTACATCCAAAAACATTCAGTACTTC. Amino acids: CASSLTSKNIQYF.

V and J are TRBV9 and TRBJ2-5; maybe TRBD2 (5 bases). The DNA matches TRBJ2-7 better at its end, which makes the J call doubtful. This CDR3 is built from 14 residues. Germline V gene lookup returns CDR1 SGDLS and CDR2 YYNGEE. The CDR3 bases are TGTGCCAGCAGCGCCTTCGGGATCCCCGGCGAGCAGTACTTC. Its protein product is CASSAFGIPGEQYF.

The chain joins TRBV27 to TRBJ2-5; 7 nucleotides match TRBD1. Trimming cost V 4 bases and J 1 base; bases outside gene matches: 15. Germline CDR1 is MNHEY and CDR2 is SMNVEV (reference sequence). The CDR3 contains 18 residues. CDR3 coding DNA: TGTGCCAGCAGTTCTAACCAACCAGGGGCAGGGGGCCAAGAGACCCAGTACTTC. Its translation: CASSSNQPGAGGQETQYF.

This clone was seen only once. The sample holds other DNA sequences that translate to the same CDR3. The chain combines TRBV2 with TRBJ2-7; tentatively, D is TRBD1 (6 bases). The CDR3 sequence is 12 residues long. Germline assignment: CDR1 SNHLY and CDR2 FYNNEI. V was shortened by 8 bases and J by 0 bases, with 8 bases between the two germline ends. CDR3: CASGTNSYEQYF. CDR3 sequence (DNA): TGTGCCAGCGGGACAAACTCCTACGAGCAGTACTTC.

V is TRBV19 and J is TRBJ1-5; maybe TRBD1 (5 bases). Between the trimmed V and J ends, which lost 6 bases and 1 base, there was a span of 13 bases. Germline lookup yields CDR1 LNHDA and CDR2 SQIVND (reference sequence). The CDR3 totals 15 residues. CDR3 nucleotides: TGTGCCAGTAGGGGGACCGGGAGAAGCAATCAGCCCCAGCATTTT. Amino acid sequence: CASRGTGRSNQPQHF.

V gene TRBV7-8 combines with J gene TRBJ2-5, with D possibly TRBD2 on 6 matching bases. Germline CDR1 is SGHVS and CDR2 is FQNEAQ. The length of the CDR3 is 16 residues. Trimming took 4 bases from V and 5 from J, leaving 20 bases between them. The CDR3 nucleotides read TGTGCCAGCAGCTACTTAGGAGGCGGGAATAGGGAGACCCAGTACTTC. This gives the protein CASSYLGGGNRETQYF.

The CDR3 DNA reads TGTGCCAGCAGCTGGGGTGGACTAGCCGGGGAGCTGTTTTTT. Translation gives CASSWGGLAGELFF. V gene TRBV7-2 combines with J gene TRBJ2-2; 7 bases agree with TRBD2. From germline, CDR1 is SGHTA and CDR2 FQGNSA. The CDR3 runs 14 residues. The V gene end was trimmed by 4 bases and the J gene end by 6 bases; junction bases not matched to a gene: 5.

The chain is built from TRBV19 and TRBJ1-3; D remains unclear. V lost 5 bases, J lost 0 bases, and 17 bases lay in between. The V gene's germline CDR1 is LNHDA and CDR2 SQIVND (reference sequence). The CDR3 extends over 17 amino acids. The CDR3 nucleotides read TGTGCCAGTAGTCCCCTCGACGGGGTACTCTCTGGAAACACCATATATTTT. Residues: CASSPLDGVLSGNTIYF.

V usage is TRBV7-2 and J usage is TRBJ2-5; TRBD2 aligns across 7 bases. CDR3 size: 15 residues. V dropped 2 bases and J dropped 2; count of bases not matched to a gene: 5. Germline-derived CDR1 and CDR2 are SGHTA and FQGNSA. The CDR3 DNA reads as TGTGCCAGCAGCTTACGCCCTAGCGGACAAGAGACCCAGTACTTC. Its protein product is CASSLRPSGQETQYF.

The rearrangement uses TRBV14 and TRBJ2-7; D uncertain. Germline assignment: CDR1 SGHDN and CDR2 FVKESK. Trimming stripped 0 bases from V and 0 bases from J, with 6 bases between. The CDR3 contains 14 residues. CDR3 amino acids: CASSQELFSYEQYF. As DNA, the CDR3 is TGTGCCAGCAGCCAAGAACTATTCTCCTACGAGCAGTACTTC. Full variable domain (missing parts from reference TRBV14 and TRBJ2-7): EAGVTQFPSHSVIEKGQTVTLRCDPISGHDNLYWYRRVMGKEIKFLLHFVKESKQDESGMPNNRFLAERTGGTYSTLKVQPAELEDSGVYFCASSQELFSYEQYFGPGTRLTVT.

The genes are TRBV30 and TRBJ2-5, with 12 bases identical to TRBD2. Trimming at V came to 3 bases and at J to 5 bases, leaving 4 bases not matched to a gene. Looked up from germline, CDR1 is GTSNPN and CDR2 is SVGIG (reference sequence). The CDR3 has 14 amino acids. CDR3 sequence reads: CAWRLTSGSETQYF. The CDR3 DNA sequence: TGTGCCTGGAGATTGACTAGCGGGAGTGAGACCCAGTACTTC.